Below are 26 T cell receptor beta chains sequenced from a single sample in a study of T cells in Graves' hyperthyroidism and ophthalmopathy. TCR beta CDR3 regions were amplified from RNA transcripts. When the TCR CDR3 underwent first-round RT-PCR, the HTBI primer set was used. TCRdb re-derived calls from the multiplex PCR reads in MiXCR, one entry per CDR3 protein. The repertoire holds roughly 170,000 distinct CDR3 sequences, about a sixth seen once, with about 31% in the top ten. Input material: blood. The receptor set was obtained from a woman between 50 and 59 years old with Graves' hyperthyroidism.

This clonotype was counted many times. The chain joins TRBV12-5 to TRBJ1-1; TRBD1 agrees at 8 bases. This CDR3 contains 13 residues. Trimming removed 7 bases from V and 4 bases from J; junction bases left unmatched: 5. Germline CDR1 and CDR2: LGHNT and FRNRAP. The CDR3 loop reads CASVRGQGTEAFF. The CDR3 DNA reads TGTGCTAGTGTCCGAGGACAGGGCACTGAAGCTTTCTTT.

This clonotype was detected ten times or more. The genes are TRBV20-1 and TRBJ2-5, with D maybe TRBD2 (5 bases). Germline CDR1 is DFQATT and CDR2 is SNEGSKA (reference sequence). The germline V and J ends were trimmed by 3 bases and 5 bases, with 7 bases remaining between them. The CDR3 has 11 amino acids. CDR3 loop: CSASLAETQYF. In nucleotides, the CDR3 is TGCAGTGCTAGTTTAGCGGAGACCCAGTACTTC.

This clonotype appeared many times. This chain connects TRBV6-1 to TRBJ1-2; no definite D call. V was cut by 2 bases and J by 2 bases, with 12 bases left in between. Germline-derived CDR1 and CDR2 are MNHNS and SASEGT. There are 15 residues in the CDR3. The DNA for the CDR3 is TGTGCCAGCAGTGAACGTACGGGAAGAAACTATGGCTACACCTTC. Its translation: CASSERTGRNYGYTF.

The CDR3 here is CASSQHRGTEAFF. The CDR3 nucleotides are TGTGCCAGCAGCCAGCACAGGGGAACTGAAGCTTTCTTT. This chain links TRBV4-2 with TRBJ1-1; TRBD1 agrees at 7 bases. Germline values: CDR1 LGHNA, CDR2 YNFKEQ. The CDR3 spans 13 residues. Losses at the gene ends were 3 bases for V and 5 bases for J; bases not matched to a gene: 3.

This clonotype was seen ten or more times. The rearrangement links TRBV7-2 to TRBJ2-2; TRBD2 might be the D (6 bases). V lost 4 bases to trimming and J lost 4 bases, with 7 bases between them. Germline assignment: CDR1 SGHTA and CDR2 FQGNSA. This CDR3 comprises 13 residues. The CDR3 nucleotides read TGTGCCAGCAGCTGGGGGGTCACCGGGGAGCTGTTTTTT. Translating gives CASSWGVTGELFF. Using reference TRBV7-2 and TRBJ2-2 for the parts outside the CDR3, the full variable domain is GAGVSQSPSNKVTEKGKDVELRCDPISGHTALYWYRQSLGQGLEFLIYFQGNSAPDKSGLPSDRFSAERTGGSVSTLTIQRTQQEDSAVYLCASSWGVTGELFFGEGSRLTVL.

This clonotype was observed at least ten times. V is TRBV5-1 and J is TRBJ2-5; no clear D gene. Trimming shortened V by 4 bases and J by 1 base, and 11 bases separated the two germline ends. Germline V gives CDR1 SGHRS, CDR2 YFSETQ. The CDR3 contains 14 residues. CDR3 in DNA: TGCGCCAGCAGCAACGAAGGTACCCAAGAGACCCAGTACTTC. Translating gives CASSNEGTQETQYF.

The chain joins TRBV2 to TRBJ2-1; 10 nucleotides line up with TRBD2. The CDR3 length is 15 residues. V trimming: 3 bases; J trimming: 9 bases; junction bases outside the gene matches: 8. CDR1 is SNHLY, CDR2 FYNNEI, per germline. CDR3 nucleotides: TGTGCCAGCAGTGAGGTAGCGGGAGGAGCAACTGAGCAGTTCTTC. It is translated as CASSEVAGGATEQFF.

This chain uses TRBV12-3 or TRBV12-4 with TRBJ2-1, with 8 bases matching TRBD2. Unmatched junction bases numbered 13, after V lost 7 bases and J lost 5 bases. CDR3 length equals 16 residues. The DNA of the CDR3 is TGTGCCAGCACCCTGGAGGGAGCGGGAGTGGACAATGAGCAGTTCTTC. This gives the protein CASTLEGAGVDNEQFF.

The table lists this clonotype with a count of one. The CDR3 nucleotides are TGTGCCAGCAGATCGAGTCACACTGAAGCTTTCTTT. This sequence encodes CASRSSHTEAFF. The chain employs TRBV6-1 and TRBJ1-1; D ambiguous. The germline V gene encodes CDR1 MNHNS and CDR2 SASEGT. Trimming cost V 6 bases and J 3 bases, with 8 bases left between them. The length of the CDR3 is 12 residues.

V usage is TRBV6-4 and J usage is TRBJ2-1; the match to TRBD2 covers 8 bases. The CDR3 consists of 14 residues. Trimming removed 4 bases from V and 3 bases from J; junction bases left unmatched: 2. Per germline, CDR1 MRHNA and CDR2 SNTAGT. The CDR3 DNA is TGTGCCAGCAGTGCGGGACTAGACTACAATGAGCAGTTCTTC. It encodes CASSAGLDYNEQFF.

This clonotype was detected many times. This chain connects TRBV9 to TRBJ1-2; 7 nucleotides agree with TRBD1. The trim removed 4 bases at V and 3 bases at J, leaving 3 bases unmatched. The CDR3 has 13 amino acids. The germline CDR1 and CDR2 sequences are SGDLS and YYNGEE. The CDR3 protein is CASSFDRDYGYTF. DNA for the CDR3: TGTGCCAGCAGCTTCGACAGGGACTATGGCTACACCTTC.

This clonotype was counted ten times or more. The chain has TRBV7-6 and TRBJ2-1, with TRBD2 matching 7 bases. The CDR3 spans 19 residues. Looked up from germline, CDR1 is SGHVS and CDR2 is FNYEAQ. V shed 5 bases, J shed 3 bases, and the junction held 19 bases outside the gene matches. CDR3 in amino acids: CASSRSSGRTADFYNEQFF. The DNA for the CDR3 is TGTGCCAGCAGCCGAAGTAGCGGGCGTACAGCAGACTTCTACAATGAGCAGTTCTTC.

This clonotype was picked up many times. The chain joins TRBV20-1 to TRBJ1-1, with D tentatively TRBD1 (6 bases). CDR3 size: 14 residues. V lost 4 bases to trimming and J lost 1 base, with 13 bases between them. Germline V gene lookup returns CDR1 DFQATT and CDR2 SNEGSKA (reference sequence). The CDR3 protein is CSATPGRGNTEAFF. Written as DNA, the CDR3 is TGCAGTGCTACCCCCGGCAGGGGGAACACTGAAGCTTTCTTT.

There are many counts of this clonotype. The rearrangement uses TRBV29-1 and TRBJ1-2, with TRBD1 identical over 7 bases. This CDR3 is built from 14 residues. Germline values: CDR1 SQVTM, CDR2 ANQGSEA. V was clipped by 1 base and J by 6 bases; unmatched bases: 8. CDR3 coding DNA: TGCAGCGTTGAAGGATTACAGGGGAGGCATGGCTACACCTTC. Translated: CSVEGLQGRHGYTF.

This chain connects TRBV20-1 to TRBJ1-4, with D tentatively TRBD1 (6 bases). With 0 bases removed from V and 3 bases from J, the gap between germline ends came to 11 bases. Germline assignment: CDR1 DFQATT and CDR2 SNEGSKA (reference sequence). The CDR3 spans 15 residues. The CDR3 DNA reads as TGCAGTGCTAGAGATCCCAGGGGTTCTAATGAAAAACTGTTTTTT. It is translated as CSARDPRGSNEKLFF.

This clonotype has ten or more counts. The rearrangement joins TRBV6-7 to TRBJ2-3; D not resolved. TRBV6-7 belongs to the ORF category, with a function that is uncertain. CDR3 length: 13 residues. V dropped 5 bases and J dropped 7 bases, with 13 bases sitting between them. This chain's CDR3 is CASSRPTVNTQYF. DNA of the CDR3: TGTGCCAGCAGTCGCCCCACGGTTAATACGCAGTATTTT.

The gene calls are TRBV7-9 and TRBJ2-1, with D unresolved. Germline CDR1 is SEHNR and CDR2 is FQNEAQ (reference sequence). V was shortened by 7 bases and J by 4 bases, with 14 bases between the two germline ends. The CDR3 extends over 14 amino acids. Here the CDR3 DNA reads TGTGCCAGCACTCTGGGCCCGATTTACAATGAGCAGTTCTTC. Translation gives CASTLGPIYNEQFF.

This clonotype was found many times. This chain joins TRBV18 and TRBJ1-1; D gene unclear. Germline V lookup: CDR1 KGHSH, CDR2 LQKENI. Trimming removed 7 bases from V and 1 base from J, with 10 bases in between. The CDR3 is 13 amino acids. CDR3 in amino acids: CASYGTQNTEAFF. CDR3 bases: TGTGCCAGCTACGGCACACAGAACACTGAAGCTTTCTTT.

This clonotype appeared many times. The chain links TRBV18 to TRBJ1-1; 8 bases agree with TRBD1. In germline, CDR1 is KGHSH, CDR2 LQKENI. Germline trimming cut 4 bases from V and 4 bases from J; bases unmatched to any gene: 8. The CDR3 consists of 15 residues. The CDR3 spells CASSQPGQVSTEAFF. For the CDR3, the DNA is TGTGCCAGCTCACAGCCGGGACAGGTATCCACTGAAGCTTTCTTT.

This clonotype was counted at least ten times. The junction and the germline gene differ at one end; a read error may be behind it. The V gene is TRBV5-1, the J gene TRBJ2-1; 13 bases are a match to TRBD2. This CDR3 region has 15 residues. CDR1 SGHRS and CDR2 YFSETQ come from the germline V gene. CDR3 protein: CASSLLAGGYNEQFF. The DNA for the CDR3 is TGTGCCAGCAGCTTACTAGCGGGGGGGTACAATGAGCAGTTCTTC.

Remarks on this clonotype: Likely a read error: the CDR3 ends without its conserved phenylalanine or tryptophan. The J gene is TRBJ1-1, the V gene TRBV19, with TRBD1 identical over 12 bases. Germline CDR1 is LNHDA and CDR2 is SQIVND (reference sequence). The CDR3 is made up of 17 amino acids. The junction had 9 bases not matched to a gene; V was cut back by 4 bases and J by 3 bases. The CDR3 reads CASSRGQGAPVDTEAFL. CDR3 nucleotide sequence: TGTGCCAGTAGTAGGGGACAGGGGGCGCCCGTGGACACTGAAGCTTTCCTT.

There are many counts of this clonotype. The gene calls are TRBV2 and TRBJ1-3; D unclear. Trimming removed 4 bases at V and 4 bases at J, with 5 bases between. The CDR3 covers 12 residues. Germline V CDR1 and CDR2: SNHLY, FYNNEI. DNA of the CDR3: TGTGCCAGCAGTGTCGGAGGAAACACCATATATTTT. As protein: CASSVGGNTIYF.

In its sample, this clonotype was seen many times. The chain couples TRBV6-1 to TRBJ1-1, with D possibly TRBD1 on 6 matching bases. The CDR3 has 13 residues. Trimming took off 10 bases at V and 1 base at J, with 13 bases between the two ends. Germline V gives CDR1 MNHNS, CDR2 SASEGT. Here the CDR3 reads CAIPGQTNTEAFF. CDR3 coding DNA: TGTGCCATCCCTGGACAGACGAACACTGAAGCTTTCTTT.

A few counts support this clonotype. The rearrangement uses TRBV19 and TRBJ2-3; D gene uncertain. The V end lost 6 bases, the J end lost 3 bases, and 10 bases lay between the germline ends. Germline loops: CDR1 LNHDA, CDR2 SQIVND (reference sequence). The CDR3 covers 13 residues. CDR3 loop: CASRVSGTDTQYF. CDR3 DNA sequence: TGTGCCAGTAGGGTTTCCGGAACAGATACGCAGTATTTT. Looking up the rest from reference TRBV19 and TRBJ2-3 gives the full variable domain: DGGITQSPKYLFRKEGQNVTLSCEQNLNHDAMYWYRQDPGQGLRLIYYSQIVNDFQKGDIAEGYSVSREKKESFPLTVTSAQKNPTAFYLCASRVSGTDTQYFGPGTRLTVL.

V is TRBV4-1 and J is TRBJ1-1; the D is unclear. Trimming shortened V by 0 bases and J by 1 base, and 12 bases separated the two germline ends. The CDR3 has 16 amino acids. CDR1 is MGHRA and CDR2 is YSYEKL in the germline V gene. Written as DNA, the CDR3 is TGCGCCAGCAGCCAAGAGATGGGCCTACAGAACACTGAAGCTTTCTTT. This codes for CASSQEMGLQNTEAFF.

There are many counts of this clonotype. The chain employs TRBV6-2 or TRBV6-3 and TRBJ1-1; D might be TRBD1 (5 bases). The CDR3 consists of 15 residues. Trimming removed 1 base at V and 4 bases at J, with 13 bases between. Germline lookup yields CDR1 MNHEY and CDR2 SVGEGT. CDR3 coding DNA: TGTGCCAGCAGTTACTGGGGCAGGTCGGGCACTGAAGCTTTCTTT. It codes for CASSYWGRSGTEAFF.